The clone carrying this TCR beta chain has more than one count but fewer than ten. Seattle cases were enrolled at active infection and followed longitudinally. Source study methods: Cell counts per sample came from amplifying reference gene primers. TCRdb's table, derived via immunoSEQ multiplex PCR, lists solely in-frame clones and lacks some. V and J calls and clone size are those listed in that table; D and trimming were worked out from the DNA. The table shows 300,000 to 400,000 clones, with 80% to 90% occurring only once. The data derive from a study of blood T cell repertoires in COVID-19. Overall study context: Specimens from acute and convalescent COVID-19 originated in the United States, Italy and Spain. T cells, B-cell-depleted T cells, or PBMCs supplied cDNA or gDNA.

This receptor was obtained from a woman in her forties or fifties with COVID-19, enrolled during active disease. The sequenced material came from peripheral blood.

Here the CDR3 DNA reads TGTGCCAGCGCGAAGCGGGATGAGCAGTTCTTC. Amino acid sequence: CASAKRDEQFF. The gene calls are TRBV12-3 or TRBV12-4 and TRBJ2-1, with D possibly TRBD2 on 6 matching bases. This CDR3 has 11 amino acids. The V and J ends lost 8 bases and 8 bases respectively, with 10 bases between them.